This TCR beta chain was documented in a study of OX40 agonist ivuxolimab in advanced cancers. For the study at large: Patients were treated with intravenous ivuxolimab, dosed at 0.01 to 10 mg/kg and infused every 2 weeks. Partial responses occurred in three patients (one hepatocellular carcinoma, two cutaneous melanoma).

V lost 2 bases and J lost 6, with 10 bases in between. CDR1 is MNHNS, CDR2 SASEGT, per germline. The CDR3 covers 13 residues. Study-level findings and limits: Fewer expanded clones were found on average in CD4+ than in CD8+ T cells.

Comments on this clone: Its target is not known.

Profiling relied on immunoSEQ multiplex PCR, and the TCRdb table lists in-frame clones only, not all of them. The data show 55,000 to 85,000 clones, 75% to 90% seen once. The V and J genes are TRBV6-1 and TRBJ1-2; weak D call: TRBD1 (6 bases). The sequencing here drew on CD4+ or CD8+ T cells sorted from blood, taken in a trial of the OX40 agonist ivuxolimab. This receptor was obtained from an adult with an advanced solid tumor such as melanoma, head and neck, liver or kidney cancer. In DNA form, the CDR3 reads TGTGCCAGCAGTGAATTGGACAGTAATGGCTACACCTTC. Protein product: CASSELDSNGYTF.